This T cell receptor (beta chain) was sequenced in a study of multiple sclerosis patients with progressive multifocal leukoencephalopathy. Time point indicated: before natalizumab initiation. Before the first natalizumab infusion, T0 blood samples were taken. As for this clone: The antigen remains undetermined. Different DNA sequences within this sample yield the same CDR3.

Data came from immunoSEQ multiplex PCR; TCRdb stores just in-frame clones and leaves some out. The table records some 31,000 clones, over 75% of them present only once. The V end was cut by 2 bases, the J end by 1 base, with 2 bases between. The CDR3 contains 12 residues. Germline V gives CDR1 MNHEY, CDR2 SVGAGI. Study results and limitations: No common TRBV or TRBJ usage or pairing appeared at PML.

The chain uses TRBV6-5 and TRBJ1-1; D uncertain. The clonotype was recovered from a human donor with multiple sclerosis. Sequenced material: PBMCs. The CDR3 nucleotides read TGTGCCAGCAGTTACAGGAACACTGAAGCTTTCTTT. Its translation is CASSYRNTEAFF.